This entry lists 24 T cell receptor beta chains sequenced from one sample in a study of HIV-infected patients and healthy controls. cDNA was made from about 480 ng RNA using alpha and beta constant primers. Separate chain-specific third strand synthesis with multiplexing indices produced the alpha and beta libraries. TCRdb redid the calling of the 5' RACE reads with MiXCR, one entry per CDR3 protein. The data hold 8,000 to 10,000 distinct CDR3 sequences, with roughly 6% observed a single time. Whole blood was used without fractionation, so all unsorted peripheral T cells were included. Sequencing was done on a sample of blood. These receptors originate from an adult in good health.

This clonotype was observed a handful of times. This chain joins TRBV12-3 or TRBV12-4 and TRBJ1-4; 10 nucleotides line up with TRBD1. Losses at the gene ends were 4 bases for V and 5 bases for J; bases not matched to a gene: 1. This CDR3 region has 14 residues. The CDR3 protein is CASSSGQGNEKLFF. Written as DNA, the CDR3 is TGTGCCAGCAGTTCGGGACAGGGGAATGAAAAACTGTTTTTT.

By sample share, this clonotype is medium-sized. This chain uses TRBV12-3 or TRBV12-4 with TRBJ2-1, with 13 bases matching TRBD2. V lost 5 bases, J lost 6 bases, and 1 base stayed unmatched. The CDR3 has 14 amino acids. The CDR3 here is CASSRTSGGNEQFF. For the CDR3, the DNA is TGTGCCAGCAGTCGGACTAGCGGGGGCAATGAGCAGTTCTTC.

In its sample, this clonotype is medium-sized. The chain has TRBV4-3 and TRBJ2-7; a weak D match, TRBD2 (5 bases). Germline V gene sequence: CDR1 LGHNA, CDR2 YSLEER. The CDR3 totals 13 residues. V lost 0 bases to trimming and J lost 7 bases, with 10 bases between them. In DNA, the CDR3 is TGCGCCAGCAGCCAAGAAGAGGGCTGGGAGCAGTACTTC. This codes for CASSQEEGWEQYF.

This clonotype occurred many times. J is TRBJ1-1 and V is TRBV19; TRBD1 is a possible D gene (5 bases). V lost 9 bases, J lost 0 bases, and 11 bases lay in between. Per germline, CDR1 LNHDA and CDR2 SQIVND (reference sequence). CDR3 length: 13 amino acids. DNA of the CDR3: TGTGCCAGCCAAGGGACGGTGAACACTGAAGCTTTCTTT. Its translation is CASQGTVNTEAFF.

This clonotype was counted ten times or more. The chain employs TRBV20-1 and TRBJ2-1, with 11 bases fitting TRBD2. The V gene end was trimmed by 6 bases and the J gene end by 2 bases; junction bases not matched to a gene: 6. The V gene's germline CDR1 is DFQATT and CDR2 SNEGSKA (reference sequence). The CDR3 sequence is 15 residues long. The CDR3 DNA reads as TGCAGTGCCCCTGTAGCGGGGGGGCCCTACAATGAGCAGTTCTTC. It encodes CSAPVAGGPYNEQFF.

This clonotype ranks as medium-sized. The rearrangement uses TRBV5-4 and TRBJ2-3, with 7 bases aligning to TRBD1. Germline CDR1 and CDR2: SGHNT and YYREEE (reference sequence). The V and J ends lost 2 bases and 4 bases, in that order; junction bases with no gene match: 7. This CDR3 has 15 residues. The CDR3 coding sequence is TGTGCCAGCAGCTTTTCGAATCAGGGGGCAGATACGCAGTATTTT. Amino acid sequence: CASSFSNQGADTQYF.

This clonotype appeared many times. This chain links TRBV9 with TRBJ2-2, with D possibly being TRBD1 (5 bases). The CDR3 sequence is 15 residues long. Trimming removed 4 bases at V and 0 bases at J, with 10 bases between. Germline assignment: CDR1 SGDLS and CDR2 YYNGEE. Here the CDR3 reads CASSPRQSNTGELFF. The CDR3, as DNA: TGTGCCAGCAGCCCCAGACAGTCGAACACCGGGGAGCTGTTTTTT.

This clonotype counts as medium-sized. The genes are TRBV7-9 and TRBJ1-5; D gene uncertain. Germline loops: CDR1 SEHNR, CDR2 FQNEAQ (reference sequence). The CDR3 has 13 amino acids. Trimming stripped 3 bases from V and 6 bases from J, with 9 bases between. The CDR3 sequence: CASSFKERQPQHF. CDR3 coding DNA: TGTGCCAGCAGCTTTAAGGAGCGTCAGCCCCAGCATTTT.

This clonotype was detected many times. The gene calls are TRBV30 and TRBJ2-7; possibly TRBD2 for D (5 bases). The CDR3 runs to 13 residues. Trimming removed 6 bases at V and 4 bases at J, with 16 bases between. Looked up from germline, CDR1 is GTSNPN and CDR2 is SVGIG (reference sequence). CDR3 loop: CACPAATSYEQYF. In DNA form, the CDR3 reads TGTGCCTGCCCAGCGGCTACGTCTTACGAGCAGTACTTC.

This clonotype has a count of ten or more. This CDR3 is CASGAVAGAYEQYF. In DNA, the CDR3 is TGTGCCAGCGGAGCCGTGGCAGGGGCCTACGAGCAGTACTTC. This chain links TRBV7-2 with TRBJ2-7; TRBD1 is a possible D gene (6 bases). CDR1 is SGHTA, CDR2 FQGNSA, per germline. This CDR3 has 14 residues. Between the trimmed V and J ends, which lost 8 bases and 2 bases, there was a span of 16 bases.

The V and J genes are TRBV24-1 and TRBJ2-2, with 9 bases fitting TRBD1. J was trimmed by 3 bases and V by 5 bases; bases with no gene match: 6. From germline, CDR1 is KGHDR and CDR2 SFDVKD. This CDR3 is built from 16 residues. The CDR3 DNA reads TGTGCCACCAGTGGCTACAGGGGGCGTGACACCGGGGAGCTGTTTTTT. Its protein product is CATSGYRGRDTGELFF.

This clonotype has ten or more counts. This chain connects TRBV10-3 to TRBJ1-3, with 7 bases lining up with TRBD1. J was trimmed by 0 bases and V by 10 bases; bases with no gene match: 6. CDR3 length equals 14 residues. The germline V gene encodes CDR1 ENHRY and CDR2 SYGVKD. Written as DNA, the CDR3 is TGTGCCACGACTGGACAGGACTCTGGAAACACCATATATTTT. Residues: CATTGQDSGNTIYF.

Many counts were recorded for this clonotype. J is TRBJ2-5 and V is TRBV29-1; D gene unclear. The CDR3 is 15 amino acids. V was shortened by 6 bases and J by 4 bases, with 21 bases between the two germline ends. Germline loops: CDR1 SQVTM, CDR2 ANQGSEA. In DNA, the CDR3 is TGCAGCGTGGGCCTGGGTGCGGCTTGGGGAGAGACCCAGTACTTC. Translation: CSVGLGAAWGETQYF.

This clonotype is classed as medium-sized. The J gene is TRBJ1-1, the V gene TRBV18, with TRBD1 matching over 8 bases. V lost 3 bases and J lost 2; bases outside the gene matches: 5. Germline assignment: CDR1 KGHSH and CDR2 LQKENI. This CDR3 comprises 15 residues. The CDR3 region has the DNA TGTGCCAGCTCACCGACAGGGGCCCCCAACACTGAAGCTTTCTTT. Its protein is CASSPTGAPNTEAFF.

The chain employs TRBV28 and TRBJ2-3; no clear D gene. CDR1 MDHEN and CDR2 SYDVKM come from the germline V gene. This CDR3 is 15 amino acids long. Between the trimmed V and J ends, which lost 2 bases and 0 bases, there was a span of 9 bases. The CDR3 region is CASSLTPESTDTQYF. The CDR3, as DNA: TGTGCCAGCAGTTTAACGCCGGAAAGCACAGATACGCAGTATTTT.

This clonotype is deemed medium-sized. CDR3 nucleotide sequence: TGTGCCAGCAGGAGAAGGGACAGGGAAGTCCCTGAAGCTTTCTTT. Translating gives CASRRRDREVPEAFF. The gene calls are TRBV6-2 or TRBV6-3 and TRBJ1-1, with 9 bases that match TRBD1. The trim removed 6 bases at V and 6 bases at J, leaving 11 bases unmatched. Germline V gene sequence: CDR1 MNHEY, CDR2 SVGEGT. The CDR3 is 15 residues long.

This clonotype is judged medium-sized (0.01 to 0.1%). The V and J genes are TRBV28 and TRBJ2-1; weak D call: TRBD2 (5 bases). This CDR3 spans 15 amino acids. The ends were cut back, 2 bases at V and 5 bases at J, with 13 bases in the middle. Germline CDR1 reads MDHEN; CDR2 reads SYDVKM. The CDR3 sequence is CASSLISPGNNEQFF. In nucleotides, the CDR3 is TGTGCCAGCAGTTTAATTAGTCCCGGGAACAATGAGCAGTTCTTC.

This clonotype was detected ten times or more. The V gene is TRBV6-5, the J gene TRBJ2-1; no clear D. CDR1 is MNHEY and CDR2 is SVGAGI in the germline V gene. The CDR3 is 13 residues long. Between the trimmed V and J ends, which lost 0 bases and 10 bases, there was a span of 10 bases. The CDR3 coding sequence is TGTGCCAGCAGTTACTCGCGGATGGGGGAGCAGTTCTTC. This sequence encodes CASSYSRMGEQFF.

Within the sample, this clonotype is medium-sized (0.01 to 0.1%). This rearrangement joins TRBV29-1 to TRBJ2-3; a possible D gene is TRBD1 (6 bases). V was shortened by 8 bases and J by 3 bases, with 15 bases between the two germline ends. CDR1 and CDR2 (germline): SQVTM, ANQGSEA. The CDR3 is 13 residues long. CDR3 sequence reads: CSLEDRLTDTQYF. CDR3 DNA: TGCAGCCTAGAGGACAGACTAACAGATACGCAGTATTTT.

This clonotype was counted a few times. The chain combines TRBV11-2 with TRBJ1-3; 8 nucleotides line up with TRBD1. Trimming at V came to 2 bases and at J to 4 bases, leaving 1 base not matched to a gene. This CDR3 is 14 amino acids long. Germline lookup yields CDR1 SGHAT and CDR2 FQNNGV. The CDR3, as DNA: TGTGCCAGCAGCTTACAGGGGGCCGGAAACACCATATATTTT. This codes for CASSLQGAGNTIYF.

This clonotype was recorded at least ten times. J is TRBJ2-1 and V is TRBV6-2 or TRBV6-3; 10 nucleotides agree with TRBD2. This CDR3 has 15 amino acids. CDR1 MNHEY and CDR2 SVGEGT come from the germline V gene. The V and J ends lost 7 bases and 3 bases, in that order; junction bases with no gene match: 6. The CDR3 reads CASTLLAGSYNEQFF. As DNA, the CDR3 is TGTGCCAGCACTCTACTAGCGGGAAGCTACAATGAGCAGTTCTTC.

This clonotype is termed medium-sized. The genes are TRBV3-1 and TRBJ2-5; unclear D gene. The V gene lost 1 base and the J gene lost 2 bases, with 8 bases spanning the gap. Per germline, CDR1 LGHDT and CDR2 YNNKEL (reference sequence). The CDR3 runs to 14 residues. The CDR3 DNA reads as TGTGCCAGCAGCCAAGGCCATGATCAAGAGACCCAGTACTTC. Translating it yields CASSQGHDQETQYF.

Sample share makes this clonotype medium-sized. V is TRBV7-3 and J is TRBJ2-3, with D perhaps matching TRBD2 (6 bases). The germline CDR1 and CDR2 sequences are SGHTA and FQGTGA. This CDR3 contains 14 residues. The V end lost 1 base, the J end lost 6 bases, and 11 bases lay between the germline ends. The CDR3 sequence is CASSLISRGDTQYF. The CDR3 region has the DNA TGTGCCAGCAGCTTAATCTCGCGGGGTGATACGCAGTATTTT.

In this sample, this clonotype turned up many times. V and J are TRBV7-3 and TRBJ1-1, with D perhaps matching TRBD1 (5 bases). This CDR3 comprises 14 residues. CDR1 and CDR2 (germline): SGHTA, FQGTGA. Trimming removed 4 bases from V and 1 base from J, with 10 bases in between. CDR3 nucleotides: TGTGCCAGCAGCTCGGGACCAGAGAACACTGAAGCTTTCTTT. Translation gives CASSSGPENTEAFF.